Listed below are T cell receptor beta chains from one sample, sequenced in a study of beta chain features in type 1 diabetes. Libraries were prepared by immunoSEQ multiplex PCR; TCRdb keeps only in-frame clonotypes and omits some of them. The sample includes more than 250,000 clones, about 15% of them seen just once. Source material: naive CD4+ T cells from blood. The source is a man aged 18 to 30 with type 1 diabetes. Each CDR3 is given with its conserved first and last residue. D genes are given only for firm matches. Some rows mark clone size as missing; the rest say once, few, many or name a class of expanded clone.

J gene | V gene | D gene | clone size | CDR3 DNA | CDR3 protein
TRBJ2-1 | TRBV13 | - | few | TGTGCCAGCAGCTTAGGACCTCTAAGCCGCGGATACAATGAGCAGTTCTTC | CASSLGPLSRGYNEQFF
TRBJ2-5 | TRBV5-1 | TRBD1 | - | TGCGCCAGCAGATTCGGGACAGGGGACGTTGAGACCCAGTACTTC | CASRFGTGDVETQYF
TRBJ2-1 | TRBV19 | TRBD2 | few | TGTGCCAGTAGTATCCCCCTACTAGCGGGAGTGGACAATGAGCAGTTCTTC | CASSIPLLAGVDNEQFF
TRBJ2-1 | TRBV7-9 | TRBD2 | - | TGTGCCAGCAGCTTAGTTGGCGGGAGAGACAGTCATGAGCAGTTCTTC | CASSLVGGRDSHEQFF
TRBJ2-2 | TRBV2 | TRBD2 | few | TGTGCCAGCAAGCCCCAGCTAGCGGACGGGGAGCTGTTTTTT | CASKPQLADGELFF
TRBJ1-1 | TRBV7-9 | TRBD1 | few | TGTGCCAGCAGCCCTAAACAGGGGTTAGGGACCGAACCGAAAACTGAAGCTTTCTTT | CASSPKQGLGTEPKTEAFF
TRBJ2-5 | TRBV28 | - | few | TGTGCCAGCAGCATCCGACTAGGACAAGAGACCCAGTACTTC | CASSIRLGQETQYF
TRBJ2-7 | TRBV27 | - | few | TGTGCCAGCAGTTTATTGGGCGACTCCTACGAGCAGTACTTC | CASSLLGDSYEQYF
TRBJ1-1 | TRBV5-1 | - | few | TGCGCCAGCAGCTTACAGGGGAACACTGAAGCTTTCTTT | CASSLQGNTEAFF
TRBJ2-5 | TRBV30 | TRBD1 | - | TGTGCCTGGGATCGGACAGGTTTAGAGACCCAGTACTTC | CAWDRTGLETQYF
TRBJ1-3 | TRBV6-1 | - | - | TGTGCCAGCACCCGACAGCGAACCTCTGGAAACACCATATATTTT | CASTRQRTSGNTIYF
TRBJ2-6 | TRBV13 | TRBD1 | - | TGTGCCAGCAGCTTAGAACAGGGGGCGCAGGGGGCCAACGTCCTGACTTTC | CASSLEQGAQGANVLTF
TRBJ1-2 | TRBV18 | TRBD1 | few | TGTGCCAGCTCACCTACGGGGACAGGACCCTATGGCTACACCTTC | CASSPTGTGPYGYTF
TRBJ2-1 | TRBV5-1 | - | - | TGCGCCAGCAGCTCCAGCGGCCCCCGGGGAGAGCAGTTCTTC | CASSSSGPRGEQFF
TRBJ2-7 | TRBV6-1 | TRBD1 | few | TGTGCCAGCAGATTGACAGGGGGGAGCTACGAGCAGTACTTC | CASRLTGGSYEQYF
TRBJ1-2 | TRBV28 | - | few | TGTGCCAGTGGGAGTAACTATGGCTACACCTTC | CASGSNYGYTF